A selection of T cell receptor beta chains follows, all from one sample in a study. Each CDR3 protein is one row after TCRdb ran MiXCR on the 5' RACE reads. The sample consists of tens of thousands of distinct CDR3 sequences, roughly 25% of them appearing once. Sequencing was done on a sample of memory CD4+ T cells sorted from blood. The receptor source for this set is a female donor with breast cancer. The CDR3 runs from the conserved cysteine through the conserved F or W. A D gene is named only where the DNA matches it firmly. Clone size is not always given. Where it is, it says once, few, many or a class for expanded clones.

d_gene: -; j_gene: TRBJ2-5; abundance: -; v_gene: TRBV6-5; CDR3nt: TGTGCCAGCAAGCCTAGTGGGGGGATGACGGAGACCCAGTACTTC; CDR3aa: CASKPSGGMTETQYF
d_gene: -; j_gene: TRBJ2-2; abundance: -; v_gene: TRBV6-1; CDR3nt: TGTGCCAGCAGTTTTTTCCAGGGAGAAGGTGGTTCGGGGGAGCTGTTTTTT; CDR3aa: CASSFFQGEGGSGELFF
d_gene: TRBD2; j_gene: TRBJ2-1; abundance: -; v_gene: TRBV4-2; CDR3nt: TGTGCCAGCAGCCAAGATCTCGGGGGGGCAGCTACGGACTACAATGAGCAGTTCTTC; CDR3aa: CASSQDLGGAATDYNEQFF
d_gene: -; j_gene: TRBJ2-7; abundance: many; v_gene: TRBV12-3/TRBV12-4; CDR3nt: TGTGCCAGCAGTTTAGTCGGAGGGGGCGAGCAGTACTTC; CDR3aa: CASSLVGGGEQYF
d_gene: -; j_gene: TRBJ2-1; abundance: few; v_gene: TRBV2; CDR3nt: TGTGCCAGCAGTGAAGGCCAGGGCGGGCAGTTCTTC; CDR3aa: CASSEGQGGQFF
d_gene: TRBD2; j_gene: TRBJ2-7; abundance: -; v_gene: TRBV14; CDR3nt: TGTGCCAGCAGCCAAGCCGCGGTAGCGGGAGTCGAGCAGTACTTC; CDR3aa: CASSQAAVAGVEQYF
d_gene: TRBD1; j_gene: TRBJ2-7; abundance: -; v_gene: TRBV20-1; CDR3nt: TGCAGTGCTAGAGATTACCAACAGGGGGTCCTTATGGACCAGTACTTC; CDR3aa: CSARDYQQGVLMDQYF
d_gene: TRBD2; j_gene: TRBJ2-5; abundance: -; v_gene: TRBV27; CDR3nt: TGTGCCAGCAGTTCCCTAGCGGGAGATGGACAAGAGACCCAGTACTTC; CDR3aa: CASSSLAGDGQETQYF
d_gene: -; j_gene: TRBJ1-3; abundance: -; v_gene: TRBV10-1; CDR3nt: TGCACCAGTTCGACGGAGCTATCTGGAAACACCATATATTTT; CDR3aa: CTSSTELSGNTIYF
d_gene: -; j_gene: TRBJ2-7; abundance: -; v_gene: TRBV29-1; CDR3nt: TGCAGCGTTGTTGAGAAGAGCTCCTACGAGCAGTACTTC; CDR3aa: CSVVEKSSYEQYF
d_gene: TRBD1; j_gene: TRBJ1-5; abundance: many; v_gene: TRBV27; CDR3nt: TGTGCCAGCAGTTCCGGGACAGAGAATCAGCCCCAGCATTTT; CDR3aa: CASSSGTENQPQHF
d_gene: TRBD2; j_gene: TRBJ2-1; abundance: few; v_gene: TRBV5-5; CDR3nt: TGTGCCAGCAGCTTTTTTCGCGGGAGGCAATTCAATGAGCAGTTCTTC; CDR3aa: CASSFFRGRQFNEQFF
d_gene: -; j_gene: TRBJ2-2; abundance: -; v_gene: TRBV6-1; CDR3nt: TGTGCCAGCCTAGGAATCGGGGAGCTGTTTTTT; CDR3aa: CASLGIGELFF
d_gene: TRBD1; j_gene: TRBJ1-1; abundance: -; v_gene: TRBV30; CDR3nt: TGTGCCTGGAGTGTAGAGACAGGGGCTTTCTTT; CDR3aa: CAWSVETGAFF
d_gene: TRBD1; j_gene: TRBJ1-2; abundance: -; v_gene: TRBV27; CDR3nt: TGTGCCAACAGTCCTTTGGGGACAGGGTATGGCTACACCTTC; CDR3aa: CANSPLGTGYGYTF
d_gene: -; j_gene: TRBJ2-2; abundance: -; v_gene: TRBV15; CDR3nt: TGTGCCACCAGCGGACGGAACACCGGGGAGCTGTTTTTT; CDR3aa: CATSGRNTGELFF
d_gene: TRBD1; j_gene: TRBJ1-2; abundance: -; v_gene: TRBV6-6; CDR3nt: TGTGCCAGCAGCCCCGACAGGGGAGGCTACACCTTC; CDR3aa: CASSPDRGGYTF
d_gene: -; j_gene: TRBJ2-4; abundance: -; v_gene: TRBV4-1; CDR3nt: TGCGCCAGCAGCCAAGTGGCTCGGGTGGGCCGACGCACCCGGGGGTTTCAGTACTTC; CDR3aa: CASSQVARVGRRTRGFQYF
d_gene: -; j_gene: TRBJ2-2; abundance: many; v_gene: TRBV25-1; CDR3nt: TGTGCCAGCAGTGCTCAAGCGGGCGAGGACACCGGGGAGCTGTTTTTT; CDR3aa: CASSAQAGEDTGELFF
d_gene: -; j_gene: TRBJ2-1; abundance: -; v_gene: TRBV29-1; CDR3nt: TGCAGCGTTGAAGAGGGGCAGGGGGGCTACAATGAGCAGTTCTTC; CDR3aa: CSVEEGQGGYNEQFF
d_gene: -; j_gene: TRBJ2-7; abundance: many; v_gene: TRBV10-3; CDR3nt: TGTGCCATCAGTGAGCTACAGGGTTCGTACGAGCAGTACTTC; CDR3aa: CAISELQGSYEQYF
d_gene: TRBD1; j_gene: TRBJ2-4; abundance: -; v_gene: TRBV30; CDR3nt: TGTGCCTGGACTCACAGGGGATGGGACATTCAGTACTTC; CDR3aa: CAWTHRGWDIQYF
d_gene: -; j_gene: TRBJ1-4; abundance: -; v_gene: TRBV5-1; CDR3nt: TGCGCCAGCAGCTTAGGGGGGTCGGAAAAACTGTTTTTT; CDR3aa: CASSLGGSEKLFF
d_gene: TRBD2; j_gene: TRBJ2-7; abundance: -; v_gene: TRBV7-9; CDR3nt: TGTGCCAGCAGCTTAGGGGAGGGGCAGCACTACGAGCAGTACTTC; CDR3aa: CASSLGEGQHYEQYF
d_gene: -; j_gene: TRBJ1-6; abundance: -; v_gene: TRBV9; CDR3nt: TGTGCCAGCAGCGCCCCGGGCGTCTCACCCCTCCACTTT; CDR3aa: CASSAPGVSPLHF
d_gene: TRBD2; j_gene: TRBJ2-7; abundance: many; v_gene: TRBV27; CDR3nt: TGTGCCAGCAGTTTAGCGGGAGGCTCCTCCTACGAGCAGTACTTC; CDR3aa: CASSLAGGSSYEQYF
d_gene: TRBD2; j_gene: TRBJ2-5; abundance: many; v_gene: TRBV5-1; CDR3nt: TGCGCCAGCAGCTTGATCTTAGGGACTAACCAAGAGACCCAGTACTTC; CDR3aa: CASSLILGTNQETQYF
d_gene: TRBD1; j_gene: TRBJ2-1; abundance: -; v_gene: TRBV6-1; CDR3nt: TGTGCCAGCAGTGAAAAGGCGGCAGGGGGCCTGTCCTATGAGCAGTTCTTC; CDR3aa: CASSEKAAGGLSYEQFF
d_gene: TRBD2; j_gene: TRBJ2-1; abundance: many; v_gene: TRBV4-3; CDR3nt: TGCGCCAGCAGCCAAGATCGGGGAGCTAGCGGAGTCTTC; CDR3aa: CASSQDRGASGVF
d_gene: -; j_gene: TRBJ2-7; abundance: -; v_gene: TRBV18; CDR3nt: TGTGCCAGCTCACCACGAGTAGTATACGAGCAGTACTTC; CDR3aa: CASSPRVVYEQYF
d_gene: -; j_gene: TRBJ2-7; abundance: -; v_gene: TRBV4-2; CDR3nt: TGTGCCAGCAGCTCGGAAGGGGGTGAGGCCTACGAGCAGTACTTC; CDR3aa: CASSSEGGEAYEQYF
d_gene: -; j_gene: TRBJ1-2; abundance: many; v_gene: TRBV4-1; CDR3nt: TGCGCCAGCAGCCAAGATAGAGGGAACTATGGCTACACCTTC; CDR3aa: CASSQDRGNYGYTF
d_gene: -; j_gene: TRBJ2-1; abundance: -; v_gene: TRBV27; CDR3nt: TGTGCCAGCAGTCCCAGGGGGGCAAATGAGCAGTTCTTC; CDR3aa: CASSPRGANEQFF
d_gene: TRBD1; j_gene: TRBJ2-1; abundance: few; v_gene: TRBV7-3; CDR3nt: TGTGCCAGCAGCCGCCGGGGACAGGGGGCAGGAAATGAGCAGTTCTTC; CDR3aa: CASSRRGQGAGNEQFF
d_gene: TRBD1; j_gene: TRBJ2-7; abundance: many; v_gene: TRBV27; CDR3nt: TGTGCCAGCAGGGGGACAGGATTCGAGCAGTACTTC; CDR3aa: CASRGTGFEQYF
d_gene: -; j_gene: TRBJ2-2; abundance: many; v_gene: TRBV6-5; CDR3nt: TGTGCCAGCAGTTTAGGGCTTTTAGTCGGGGAGCTGTTTTTT; CDR3aa: CASSLGLLVGELFF
d_gene: -; j_gene: TRBJ2-2; abundance: many; v_gene: TRBV15; CDR3nt: TGTGCCACCAGCTCAGGGGGGGAGCTGTTTTTT; CDR3aa: CATSSGGELFF
d_gene: TRBD2; j_gene: TRBJ2-2; abundance: -; v_gene: TRBV24-1; CDR3nt: TGTGCCACCAGTGATATGAGCGGGAGGGAGGCCGGGGAGCTGTTTTTT; CDR3aa: CATSDMSGREAGELFF
d_gene: -; j_gene: TRBJ2-1; abundance: few; v_gene: TRBV20-1; CDR3nt: TGCAGTGCTAACGGGGAAGCAAGCAATGAGCAGTTCTTC; CDR3aa: CSANGEASNEQFF
d_gene: TRBD1; j_gene: TRBJ1-6; abundance: many; v_gene: TRBV4-2; CDR3nt: TGTGCCAGCAGCCAAGACCGGACAGGGTATTCACCCCTCCACTTT; CDR3aa: CASSQDRTGYSPLHF
d_gene: -; j_gene: TRBJ1-5; abundance: few; v_gene: TRBV7-2; CDR3nt: TGTGCCAGCAGCTTATCGTCAGTGGTGGGACAGCCCCAGCATTTT; CDR3aa: CASSLSSVVGQPQHF
d_gene: -; j_gene: TRBJ2-1; abundance: many; v_gene: TRBV6-5; CDR3nt: TGTGCCAGCAGCCGGAACAATGAGCAGTTCTTC; CDR3aa: CASSRNNEQFF
d_gene: -; j_gene: TRBJ2-7; abundance: -; v_gene: TRBV5-6; CDR3nt: TGTGCCAGCAGCTTGGAGACAGTCACCTACGAGCAGTACTTC; CDR3aa: CASSLETVTYEQYF
d_gene: -; j_gene: TRBJ1-1; abundance: few; v_gene: TRBV4-1; CDR3nt: TGCGCCAGCAGCCAAACGCCCAAGAACACTGAAGCTTTCTTT; CDR3aa: CASSQTPKNTEAFF
d_gene: -; j_gene: TRBJ2-1; abundance: few; v_gene: TRBV10-1; CDR3nt: TGCGCCAGCAGTGAGGGTGGTGGAAACTACAATGAGCAGTTCTTC; CDR3aa: CASSEGGGNYNEQFF
d_gene: -; j_gene: TRBJ1-1; abundance: few; v_gene: TRBV18; CDR3nt: TGTGCCAGCTCACCTTCGACCGGGAGGAACACTGAAGCTTTCTTT; CDR3aa: CASSPSTGRNTEAFF
d_gene: TRBD1; j_gene: TRBJ1-2; abundance: -; v_gene: TRBV24-1; CDR3nt: TGTGCCACTAGAGGGACAGAGGATGGCTACACCTTC; CDR3aa: CATRGTEDGYTF
d_gene: -; j_gene: TRBJ2-7; abundance: once; v_gene: TRBV6-2/TRBV6-3; CDR3nt: TGTGCCAGCAGTTATACCGTTGGTGGCGGGTTCGACTACGAGCAGTACTTC; CDR3aa: CASSYTVGGGFDYEQYF
d_gene: -; j_gene: TRBJ2-3; abundance: few; v_gene: TRBV6-2/TRBV6-3; CDR3nt: TGTGCCAGCAGCCCCCACGAACAGGGTTCCTCAGATACGCAGTATTTT; CDR3aa: CASSPHEQGSSDTQYF
d_gene: TRBD2; j_gene: TRBJ2-3; abundance: few; v_gene: TRBV20-1; CDR3nt: TGCAGTGCTAGACTAGCGGGGAACACAGATACGCAGTATTTT; CDR3aa: CSARLAGNTDTQYF
d_gene: -; j_gene: TRBJ2-1; abundance: -; v_gene: TRBV27; CDR3nt: TGTGCCAGCAGTTTAATCGGGCGGAACTACGAGCAGTTCTTC; CDR3aa: CASSLIGRNYEQFF
d_gene: TRBD1; j_gene: TRBJ2-7; abundance: -; v_gene: TRBV25-1; CDR3nt: TGTGCCAGCAGTGAGTCCGGGACAGGGCGCTCCGAGCAGTACTTC; CDR3aa: CASSESGTGRSEQYF
d_gene: TRBD2; j_gene: TRBJ2-1; abundance: few; v_gene: TRBV10-1; CDR3nt: TGCGCCAGCAGCAGGACTAGCGGAGACAATGAGCAGTTCTTC; CDR3aa: CASSRTSGDNEQFF
d_gene: -; j_gene: TRBJ2-1; abundance: medium-sized; v_gene: TRBV5-1; CDR3nt: TGCGCCAGCAGCTTGGAAGGGATAGGCAATGAGCAGTTCTTC; CDR3aa: CASSLEGIGNEQFF
d_gene: -; j_gene: TRBJ1-1; abundance: -; v_gene: TRBV6-6; CDR3nt: TGTGCCAGCAGTTCTCAGCCAAGGAACACTGAAGCTTTCTTT; CDR3aa: CASSSQPRNTEAFF
d_gene: -; j_gene: TRBJ2-7; abundance: few; v_gene: TRBV20-1; CDR3nt: TGCAGTGCTAGAGGTGGGGGTAGAACCTACGAGCAGTACTTC; CDR3aa: CSARGGGRTYEQYF
d_gene: TRBD1; j_gene: TRBJ2-7; abundance: -; v_gene: TRBV27; CDR3nt: TGTGCCAGCAAGGGGGACAGGGCTGGGTACGAGCAGTACTTC; CDR3aa: CASKGDRAGYEQYF
d_gene: -; j_gene: TRBJ2-2; abundance: -; v_gene: TRBV9; CDR3nt: TGTGCCAGCAGCGTAGAAGACAGTCGGGGTCCCGGGGAGCTGTTTTTT; CDR3aa: CASSVEDSRGPGELFF
d_gene: -; j_gene: TRBJ2-5; abundance: -; v_gene: TRBV12-3/TRBV12-4; CDR3nt: TGTGCCAGCACCCTTAGGGCTCCCCAAGAGACCCAGTACTTC; CDR3aa: CASTLRAPQETQYF